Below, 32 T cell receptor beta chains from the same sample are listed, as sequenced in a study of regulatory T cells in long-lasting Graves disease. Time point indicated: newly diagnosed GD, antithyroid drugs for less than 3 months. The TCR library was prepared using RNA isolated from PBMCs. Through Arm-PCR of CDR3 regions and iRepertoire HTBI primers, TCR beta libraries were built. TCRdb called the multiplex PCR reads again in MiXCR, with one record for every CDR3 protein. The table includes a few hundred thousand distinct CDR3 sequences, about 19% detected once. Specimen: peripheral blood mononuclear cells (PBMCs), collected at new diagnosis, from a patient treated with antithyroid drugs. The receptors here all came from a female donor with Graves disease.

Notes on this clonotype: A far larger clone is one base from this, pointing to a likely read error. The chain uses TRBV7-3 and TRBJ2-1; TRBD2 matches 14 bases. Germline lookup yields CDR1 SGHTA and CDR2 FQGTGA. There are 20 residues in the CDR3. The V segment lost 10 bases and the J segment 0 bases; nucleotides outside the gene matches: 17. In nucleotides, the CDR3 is TGTGCCACCAGTGGTCTGGGTGGGACTAGCGGGAGTCCCTCCTACAATGAGCAGTTCTTC. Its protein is CATSGLGGTSGSPSYNEQFF.

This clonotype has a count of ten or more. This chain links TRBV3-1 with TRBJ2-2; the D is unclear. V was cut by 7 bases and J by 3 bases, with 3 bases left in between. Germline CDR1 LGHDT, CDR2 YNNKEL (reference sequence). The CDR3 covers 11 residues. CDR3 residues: CASTDTGELFF. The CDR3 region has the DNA TGTGCCAGCACGGACACCGGGGAGCTGTTTTTT.

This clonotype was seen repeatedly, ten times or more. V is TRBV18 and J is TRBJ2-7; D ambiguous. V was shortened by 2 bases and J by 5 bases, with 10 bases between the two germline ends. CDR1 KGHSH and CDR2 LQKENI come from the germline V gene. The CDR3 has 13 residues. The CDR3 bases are TGTGCCAGCTCACCAATTCCCTCGGACGAGCAGTACTTC. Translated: CASSPIPSDEQYF.

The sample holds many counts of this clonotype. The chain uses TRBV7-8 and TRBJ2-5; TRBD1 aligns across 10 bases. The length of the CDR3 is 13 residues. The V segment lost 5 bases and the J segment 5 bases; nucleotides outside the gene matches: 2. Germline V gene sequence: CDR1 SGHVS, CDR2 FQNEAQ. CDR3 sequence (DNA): TGTGCCAGCAGCGAGGGACAGGGGGAGACCCAGTACTTC. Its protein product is CASSEGQGETQYF.

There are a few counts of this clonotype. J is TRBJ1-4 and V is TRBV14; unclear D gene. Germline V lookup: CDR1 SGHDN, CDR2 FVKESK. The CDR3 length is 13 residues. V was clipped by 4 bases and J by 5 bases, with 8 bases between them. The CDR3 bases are TGTGCCAGCAGCCCTTACACCAATGAAAAACTGTTTTTT. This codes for CASSPYTNEKLFF.

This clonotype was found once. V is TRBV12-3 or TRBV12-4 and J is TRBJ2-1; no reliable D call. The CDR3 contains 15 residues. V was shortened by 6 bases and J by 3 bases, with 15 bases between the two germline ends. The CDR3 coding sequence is TGTGCCAGCAGCCCTATGGCGCGGTACTACAATGAGCAGTTCTTC. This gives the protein CASSPMARYYNEQFF.

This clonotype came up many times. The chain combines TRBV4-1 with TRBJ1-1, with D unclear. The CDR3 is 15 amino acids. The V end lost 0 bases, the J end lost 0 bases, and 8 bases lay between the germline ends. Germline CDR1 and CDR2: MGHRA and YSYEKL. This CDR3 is CASSQDRTLNTEAFF. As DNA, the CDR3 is TGCGCCAGCAGCCAAGATAGGACCTTGAACACTGAAGCTTTCTTT.

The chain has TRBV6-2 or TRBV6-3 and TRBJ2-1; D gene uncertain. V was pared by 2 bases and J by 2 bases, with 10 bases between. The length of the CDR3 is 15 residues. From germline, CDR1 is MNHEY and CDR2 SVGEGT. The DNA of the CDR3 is TGTGCCAGCAGTTACGGGGTGGGGACCTACAATGAGCAGTTCTTC. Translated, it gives CASSYGVGTYNEQFF.

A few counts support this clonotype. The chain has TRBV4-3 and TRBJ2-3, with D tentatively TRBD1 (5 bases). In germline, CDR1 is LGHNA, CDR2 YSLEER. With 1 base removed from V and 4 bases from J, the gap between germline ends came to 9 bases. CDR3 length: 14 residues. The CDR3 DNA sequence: TGCGCCAGCAGCCAAGGGGGCGCTTCAGATACGCAGTATTTT. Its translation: CASSQGGASDTQYF.

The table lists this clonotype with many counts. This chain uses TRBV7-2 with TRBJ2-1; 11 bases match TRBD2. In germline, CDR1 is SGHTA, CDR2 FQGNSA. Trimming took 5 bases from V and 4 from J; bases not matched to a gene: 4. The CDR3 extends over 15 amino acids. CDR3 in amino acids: CASSGGLAEYNEQFF. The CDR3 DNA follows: TGTGCCAGCAGCGGGGGACTAGCGGAGTACAATGAGCAGTTCTTC.

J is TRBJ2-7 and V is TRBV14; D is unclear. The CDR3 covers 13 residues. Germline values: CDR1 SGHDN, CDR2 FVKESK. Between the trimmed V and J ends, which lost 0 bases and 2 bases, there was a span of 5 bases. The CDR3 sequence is CASSQEFAYEQYF. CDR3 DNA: TGTGCCAGCAGCCAAGAGTTTGCCTACGAGCAGTACTTC.

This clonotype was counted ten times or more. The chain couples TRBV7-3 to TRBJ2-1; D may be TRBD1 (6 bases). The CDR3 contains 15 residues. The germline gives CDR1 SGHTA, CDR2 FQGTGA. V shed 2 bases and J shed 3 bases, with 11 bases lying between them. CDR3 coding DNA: TGTGCCAGCAGCTTAGGTCGGACAGACTACAATGAGCAGTTCTTC. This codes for CASSLGRTDYNEQFF.

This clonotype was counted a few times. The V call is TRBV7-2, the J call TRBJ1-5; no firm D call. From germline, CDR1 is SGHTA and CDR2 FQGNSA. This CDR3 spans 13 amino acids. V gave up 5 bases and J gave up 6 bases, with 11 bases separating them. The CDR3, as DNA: TGTGCCAGCAGCGCCCACTTGGGTCAGCCCCAGCATTTT. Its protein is CASSAHLGQPQHF.

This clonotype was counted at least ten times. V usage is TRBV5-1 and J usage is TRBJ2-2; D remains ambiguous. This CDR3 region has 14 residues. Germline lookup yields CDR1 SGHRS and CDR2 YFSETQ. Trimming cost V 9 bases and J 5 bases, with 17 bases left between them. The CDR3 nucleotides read TGCGCCACGGGCCTCGGGTATGAAACCGGGGAGCTGTTTTTT. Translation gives CATGLGYETGELFF.

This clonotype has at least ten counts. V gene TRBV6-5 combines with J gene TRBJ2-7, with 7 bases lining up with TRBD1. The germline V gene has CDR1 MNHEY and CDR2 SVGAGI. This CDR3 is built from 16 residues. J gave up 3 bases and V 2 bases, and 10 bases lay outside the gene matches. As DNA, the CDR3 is TGTGCCAGCAGTTACGGAGAGGGACAGCTGGACTACGAGCAGTACTTC. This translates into CASSYGEGQLDYEQYF.

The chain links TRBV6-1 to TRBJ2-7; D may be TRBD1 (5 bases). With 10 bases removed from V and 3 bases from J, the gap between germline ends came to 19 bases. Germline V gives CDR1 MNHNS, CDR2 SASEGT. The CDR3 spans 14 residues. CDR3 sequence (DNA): TGTGCCACCTCGGACACTTCTTATCACTACGAGCAGTACTTC. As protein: CATSDTSYHYEQYF.

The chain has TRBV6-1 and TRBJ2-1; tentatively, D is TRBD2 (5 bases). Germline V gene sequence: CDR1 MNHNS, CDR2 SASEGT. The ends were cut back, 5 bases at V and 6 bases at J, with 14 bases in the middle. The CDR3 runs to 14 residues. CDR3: CASSRAAGPNEQFF. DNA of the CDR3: TGTGCCAGCAGTAGGGCCGCGGGCCCCAATGAGCAGTTCTTC.

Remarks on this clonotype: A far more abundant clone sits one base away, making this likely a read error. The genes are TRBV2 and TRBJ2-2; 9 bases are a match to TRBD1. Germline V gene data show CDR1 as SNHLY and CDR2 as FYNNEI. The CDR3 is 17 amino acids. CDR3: CASSSRTGTGNTRELFF. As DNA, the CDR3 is TGTGCCAGCAGTTCCCGAACCGGGACAGGGAACACCCGGGAGCTGTTTTTT.

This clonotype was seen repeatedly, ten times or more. Written as DNA, the CDR3 is TGCAGTGCTAGAGAGCCAGGCCTCGACTATGGCTACACCTTC. Amino acid sequence: CSAREPGLDYGYTF. V is TRBV20-1 and J is TRBJ1-2; D is undetermined. V lost 0 bases and J 3 bases, leaving 11 bases between the germline ends. The CDR3 loop spans 14 amino acids. Germline CDR1 is DFQATT and CDR2 is SNEGSKA (reference sequence).

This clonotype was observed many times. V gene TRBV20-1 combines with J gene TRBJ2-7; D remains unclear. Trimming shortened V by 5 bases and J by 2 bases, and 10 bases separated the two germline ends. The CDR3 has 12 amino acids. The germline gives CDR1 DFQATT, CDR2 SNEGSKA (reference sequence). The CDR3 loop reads CSAFPGPYEQYF. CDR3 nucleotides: TGCAGTGCTTTTCCAGGCCCCTACGAGCAGTACTTC.

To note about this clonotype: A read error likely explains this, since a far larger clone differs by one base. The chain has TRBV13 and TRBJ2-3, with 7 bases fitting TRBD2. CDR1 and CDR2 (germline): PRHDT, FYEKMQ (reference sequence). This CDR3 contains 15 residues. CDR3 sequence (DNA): TGTGCCGGCAGTCCCAAGCGGGGAAGCACAGATACGCAGTATTTT. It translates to CAGSPKRGSTDTQYF.

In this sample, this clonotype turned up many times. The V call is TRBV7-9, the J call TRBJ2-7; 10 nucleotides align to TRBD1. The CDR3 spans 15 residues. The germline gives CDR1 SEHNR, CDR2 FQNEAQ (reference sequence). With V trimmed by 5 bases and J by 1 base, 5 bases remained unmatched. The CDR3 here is CASSPTGGRSYEQYF. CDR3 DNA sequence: TGTGCCAGCAGCCCGACAGGGGGCAGGTCCTACGAGCAGTACTTC.

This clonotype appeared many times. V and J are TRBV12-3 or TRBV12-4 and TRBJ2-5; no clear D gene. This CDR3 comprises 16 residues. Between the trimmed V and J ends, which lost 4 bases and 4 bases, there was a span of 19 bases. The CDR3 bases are TGTGCCAGCAGTTCGGGTGGCAGCGTTTGGGGAGAGACCCAGTACTTC. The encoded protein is CASSSGGSVWGETQYF.

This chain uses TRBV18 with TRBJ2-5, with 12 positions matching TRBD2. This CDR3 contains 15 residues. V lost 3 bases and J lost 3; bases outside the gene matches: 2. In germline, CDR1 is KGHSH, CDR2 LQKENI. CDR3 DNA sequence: TGTGCCAGCTCACCTTGGACTAGCGGGAAAGAGACCCAGTACTTC. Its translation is CASSPWTSGKETQYF.

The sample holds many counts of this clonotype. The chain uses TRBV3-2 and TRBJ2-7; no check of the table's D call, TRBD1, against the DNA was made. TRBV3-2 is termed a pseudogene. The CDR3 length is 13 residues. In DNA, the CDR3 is TGTGCCAGCAGCCCCCGGATCCACTACGAGCAGTACTTC. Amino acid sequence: CASSPRIHYEQYF.

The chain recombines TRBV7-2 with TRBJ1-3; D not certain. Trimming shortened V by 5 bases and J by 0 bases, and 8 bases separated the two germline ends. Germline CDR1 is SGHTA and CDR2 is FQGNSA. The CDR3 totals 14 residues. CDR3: CASSALVSGNTIYF. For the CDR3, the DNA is TGTGCCAGCAGCGCCCTGGTCTCTGGAAACACCATATATTTT. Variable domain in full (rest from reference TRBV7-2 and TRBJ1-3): GAGVSQSPSNKVTEKGKDVELRCDPISGHTALYWYRQSLGQGLEFLIYFQGNSAPDKSGLPSDRFSAERTGGSVSTLTIQRTQQEDSAVYLCASSALVSGNTIYFGEGSWLTVV.

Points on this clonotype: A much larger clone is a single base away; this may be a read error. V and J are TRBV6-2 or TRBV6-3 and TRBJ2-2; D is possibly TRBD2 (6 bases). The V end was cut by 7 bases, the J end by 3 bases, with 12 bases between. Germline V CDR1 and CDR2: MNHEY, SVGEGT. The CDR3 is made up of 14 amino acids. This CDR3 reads CASTDRDYTGELFF. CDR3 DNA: TGTGCCAGCACCGATAGGGACTACACCGGGGAGCTGTTTTTT.

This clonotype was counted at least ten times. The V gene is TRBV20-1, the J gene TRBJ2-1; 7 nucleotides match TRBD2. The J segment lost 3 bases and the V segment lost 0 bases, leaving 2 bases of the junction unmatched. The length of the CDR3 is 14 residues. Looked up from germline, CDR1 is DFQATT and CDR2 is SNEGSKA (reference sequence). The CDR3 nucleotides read TGCAGTGCTAGAGATCTAGCGGTCTACAATGAGCAGTTCTTC. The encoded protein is CSARDLAVYNEQFF.

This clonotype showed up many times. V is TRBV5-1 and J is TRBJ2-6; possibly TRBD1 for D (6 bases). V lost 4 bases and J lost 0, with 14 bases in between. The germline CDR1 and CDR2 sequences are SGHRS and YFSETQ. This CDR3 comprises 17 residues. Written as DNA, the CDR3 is TGCGCCAGCAGCAGACCTGGGACATCCTCTGGGGCCAACGTCCTGACTTTC. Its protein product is CASSRPGTSSGANVLTF.

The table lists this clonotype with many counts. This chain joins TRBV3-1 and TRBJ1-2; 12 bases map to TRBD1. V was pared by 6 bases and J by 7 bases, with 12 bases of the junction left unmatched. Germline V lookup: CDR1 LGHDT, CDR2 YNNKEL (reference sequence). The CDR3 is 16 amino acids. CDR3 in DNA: TGTGCCAGCAGTCCTCCCGGGACAGGGGGCGAGGGTGGCTACACCTTC. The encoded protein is CASSPPGTGGEGGYTF.

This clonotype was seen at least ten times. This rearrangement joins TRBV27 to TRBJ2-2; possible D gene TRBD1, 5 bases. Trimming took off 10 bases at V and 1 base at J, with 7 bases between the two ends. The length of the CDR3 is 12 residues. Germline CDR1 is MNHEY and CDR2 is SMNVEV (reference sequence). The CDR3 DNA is TGTGCCACAGGGCAGAACACCGGGGAGCTGTTTTTT. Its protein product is CATGQNTGELFF.

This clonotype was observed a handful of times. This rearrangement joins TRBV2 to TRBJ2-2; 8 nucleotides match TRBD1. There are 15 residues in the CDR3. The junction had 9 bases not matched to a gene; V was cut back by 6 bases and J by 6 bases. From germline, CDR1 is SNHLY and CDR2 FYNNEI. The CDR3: CASRLDRGGAGELFF. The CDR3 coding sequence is TGTGCCAGCAGACTCGACAGGGGCGGCGCCGGGGAGCTGTTTTTT. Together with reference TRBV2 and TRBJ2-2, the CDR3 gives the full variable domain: EPEVTQTPSHQVTQMGQEVILRCVPISNHLYFYWYRQILGQKVEFLVSFYNNEISEKSEIFDDQFSVERPDGSNFTLKIRSTKLEDSAMYFCASRLDRGGAGELFFGEGSRLTVL.